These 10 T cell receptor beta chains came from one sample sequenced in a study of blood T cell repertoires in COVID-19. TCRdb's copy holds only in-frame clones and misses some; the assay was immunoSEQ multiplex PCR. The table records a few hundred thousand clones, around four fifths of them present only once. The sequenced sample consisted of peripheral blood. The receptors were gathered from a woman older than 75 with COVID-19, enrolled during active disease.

CDR3 coding DNA: TGTGCCAGCAGCCTCTCGGGGCAGCCCCAGCATTTT. This sequence encodes CASSLSGQPQHF. This chain connects TRBV3-1 (or the pseudogene TRBV3-2) to TRBJ1-5; unclear D gene. Germline V gives CDR1 LGHDT, CDR2 YNNKEL (reference sequence). CDR3 size: 12 residues. V was pared by 4 bases and J by 7 bases, with 8 bases between.

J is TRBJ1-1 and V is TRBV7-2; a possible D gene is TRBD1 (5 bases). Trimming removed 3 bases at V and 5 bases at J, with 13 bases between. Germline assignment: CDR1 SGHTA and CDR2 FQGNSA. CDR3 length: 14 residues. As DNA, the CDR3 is TGTGCCAGCAGCTTTCCCGGCGGGGCGACTGAAGCTTTCTTT. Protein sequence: CASSFPGGATEAFF.

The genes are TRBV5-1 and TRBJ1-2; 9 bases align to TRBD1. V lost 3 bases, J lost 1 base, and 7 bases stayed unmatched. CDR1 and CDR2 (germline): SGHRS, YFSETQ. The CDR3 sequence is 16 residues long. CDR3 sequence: CASSSAGQGSNYGYTF. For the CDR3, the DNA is TGCGCCAGCAGCTCGGCCGGACAGGGGAGTAACTATGGCTACACCTTC. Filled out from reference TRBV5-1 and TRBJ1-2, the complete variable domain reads KAGVTQTPRYLIKTRGQQVTLSCSPISGHRSVSWYQQTPGQGLQFLFEYFSETQRNKGNFPGRFSGRQFSNSRSEMNVSTLELGDSALYLCASSSAGQGSNYGYTFGSGTRLTVV.

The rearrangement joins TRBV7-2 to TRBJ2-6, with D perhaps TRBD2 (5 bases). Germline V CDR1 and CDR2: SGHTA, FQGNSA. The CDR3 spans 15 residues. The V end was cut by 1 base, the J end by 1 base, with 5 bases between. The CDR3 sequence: CASSLGTSGANVLTF. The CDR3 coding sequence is TGTGCCAGCAGCTTAGGGACTTCTGGGGCCAACGTCCTGACTTTC.

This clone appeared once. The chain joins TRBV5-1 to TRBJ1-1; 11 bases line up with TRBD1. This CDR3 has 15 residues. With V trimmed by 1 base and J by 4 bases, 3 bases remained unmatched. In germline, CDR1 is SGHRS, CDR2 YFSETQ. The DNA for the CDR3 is TGCGCCAGCAGCTTGCCCGGGACAGGGGGCACTGAAGCTTTCTTT. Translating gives CASSLPGTGGTEAFF. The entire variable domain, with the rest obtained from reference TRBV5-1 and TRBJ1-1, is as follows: KAGVTQTPRYLIKTRGQQVTLSCSPISGHRSVSWYQQTPGQGLQFLFEYFSETQRNKGNFPGRFSGRQFSNSRSEMNVSTLELGDSALYLCASSLPGTGGTEAFFGQGTRLTVV.

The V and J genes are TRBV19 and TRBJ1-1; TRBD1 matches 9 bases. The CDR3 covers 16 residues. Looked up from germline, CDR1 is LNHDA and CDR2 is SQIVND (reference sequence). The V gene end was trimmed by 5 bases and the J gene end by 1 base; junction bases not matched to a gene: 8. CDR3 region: CASSPRTGVGNTEAFF. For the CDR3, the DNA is TGTGCCAGTAGTCCGAGGACAGGGGTGGGGAACACTGAAGCTTTCTTT. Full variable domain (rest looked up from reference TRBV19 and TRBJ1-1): DGGITQSPKYLFRKEGQNVTLSCEQNLNHDAMYWYRQDPGQGLRLIYYSQIVNDFQKGDIAEGYSVSREKKESFPLTVTSAQKNPTAFYLCASSPRTGVGNTEAFFGQGTRLTVV.

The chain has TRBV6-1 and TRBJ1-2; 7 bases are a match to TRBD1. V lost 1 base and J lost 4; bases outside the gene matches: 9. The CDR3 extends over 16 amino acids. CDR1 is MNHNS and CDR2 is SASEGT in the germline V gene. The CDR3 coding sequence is TGTGCCAGCAGTGAAGTAAGGCGACAGGGCTCCTATGGCTACACCTTC. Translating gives CASSEVRRQGSYGYTF.

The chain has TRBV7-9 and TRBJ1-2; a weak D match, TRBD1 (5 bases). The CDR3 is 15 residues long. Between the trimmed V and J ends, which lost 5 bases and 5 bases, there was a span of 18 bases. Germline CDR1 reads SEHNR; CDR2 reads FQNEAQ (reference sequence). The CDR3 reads CASSPGTAGVYGYTF. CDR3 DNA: TGTGCCAGCAGCCCCGGGACCGCGGGGGTATATGGCTACACCTTC.

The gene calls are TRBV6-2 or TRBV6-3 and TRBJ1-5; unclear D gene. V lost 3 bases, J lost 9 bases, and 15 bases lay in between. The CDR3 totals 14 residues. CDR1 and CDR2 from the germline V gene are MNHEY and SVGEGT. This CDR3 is CASSYPTQPGPQHF. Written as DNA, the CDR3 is TGTGCCAGCAGTTATCCCACTCAGCCGGGGCCCCAGCATTTT.

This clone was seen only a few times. The CDR3 DNA sequence: TGTGCCAGTAGTACCCCCGGGACAGCCTTTGCGAGGGGCTACACCTTC. Translated: CASSTPGTAFARGYTF. The chain recombines TRBV19 with TRBJ1-2; 7 bases are shared with TRBD1. Germline-derived CDR1 and CDR2 are LNHDA and SQIVND (reference sequence). The CDR3 sequence is 16 residues long. V shed 4 bases and J 8 bases; nucleotides not matched to a gene: 16.